Listed here are 3 T cell receptor beta chains from one sample, sequenced in a study of CD8+CD57+ T cells in acquired aplastic anemia. An expansion of CD8+CD57+ cells by flow cytometry had been shown in patients chosen for sequencing. The use of genomic DNA as template underpinned the TCR beta VDJ and CDR3 profiling. TCRdb recomputed calls from the reads with MiXCR, one row per CDR3 protein. There are a few hundred thousand distinct CDR3 sequences in the sample; around 30% occur only once, and nearly 0.85% lies in the top ten. The sequencing input was sorted CD4+, CD8+, or CD8+CD57+ T cells (not recorded which) from PBMCs. The receptors come from a human donor with aplastic anemia.

This clonotype was observed at least ten times. Here the CDR3 reads CASSVSRTGNGYTF. The CDR3, as DNA: TGTGCCAGCAGCGTATCTCGGACAGGAAATGGCTACACCTTC. The chain uses TRBV9 and TRBJ1-2; TRBD1 matches at 7 bases. This CDR3 has 14 residues. Germline V gives CDR1 SGDLS, CDR2 YYNGEE. V shed 1 base and J 6 bases; nucleotides not matched to a gene: 6.

This clonotype was observed a handful of times. Its ends do not fully match the called genes, so a read error is possible. The chain recombines TRBV10-3 with TRBJ1-6, with D possibly being TRBD1 (5 bases). Germline CDR1 is ENHRY and CDR2 is SYGVKD. The CDR3 runs to 14 residues. The CDR3 here is CASSEIQGDSPLHF. In nucleotides, the CDR3 is TGTGCCAGCAGTGAAATCCAGGGCGATTCACCCCTCCACTTT.

This clonotype has just a few counts. The chain couples TRBV20-1 to TRBJ1-2; D not resolved. Between the trimmed V and J ends, which lost 1 base and 2 bases, there was a span of 14 bases. The germline CDR1 and CDR2 sequences are DFQATT and SNEGSKA (reference sequence). The CDR3 contains 15 residues. The CDR3 nucleotides read TGCAGTGCTAGAGGGAGCGGGCCACTCAACTATGGCTACACCTTC. Translated: CSARGSGPLNYGYTF.